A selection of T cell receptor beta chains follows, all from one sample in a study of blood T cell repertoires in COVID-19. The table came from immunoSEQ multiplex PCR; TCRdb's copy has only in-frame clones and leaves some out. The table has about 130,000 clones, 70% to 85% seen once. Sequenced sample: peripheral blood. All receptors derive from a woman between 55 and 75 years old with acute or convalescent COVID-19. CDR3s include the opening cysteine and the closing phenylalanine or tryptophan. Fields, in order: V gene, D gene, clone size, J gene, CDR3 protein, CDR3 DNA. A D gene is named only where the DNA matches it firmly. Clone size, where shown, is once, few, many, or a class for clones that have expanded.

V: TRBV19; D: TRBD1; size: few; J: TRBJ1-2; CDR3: CASSPGTGPGYTF; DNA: TGTGCCAGTAGTCCGGGGACAGGCCCAGGCTACACCTTC
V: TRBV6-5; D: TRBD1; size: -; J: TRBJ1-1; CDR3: CASSYLDRAEAFF; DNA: TGTGCCAGCAGTTACTTGGACAGGGCGGAAGCTTTCTTT
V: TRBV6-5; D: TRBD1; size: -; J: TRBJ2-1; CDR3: CASATGQLYGNEQFF; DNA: TGTGCCAGTGCGACGGGACAGCTCTACGGGAATGAGCAGTTCTTC
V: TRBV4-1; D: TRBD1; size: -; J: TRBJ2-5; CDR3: CASSQQAGTGGQETQYF; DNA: TGCGCCAGCAGCCAACAGGCCGGCACAGGGGGGCAAGAGACCCAGTACTTC
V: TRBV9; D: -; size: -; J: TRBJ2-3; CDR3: CASSVASSGGLGDTQYF; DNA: TGTGCCAGCAGCGTAGCGTCCTCGGGGGGCCTTGGAGATACGCAGTATTTT
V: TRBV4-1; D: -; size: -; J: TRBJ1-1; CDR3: CASSHLVGEAFF; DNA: TGCGCCAGCAGCCACTTGGTCGGTGAAGCTTTCTTT
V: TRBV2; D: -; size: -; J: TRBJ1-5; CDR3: CASSEWGGNQPQHF; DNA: TGTGCCAGCAGTGAATGGGGGGGTAATCAGCCCCAGCATTTT
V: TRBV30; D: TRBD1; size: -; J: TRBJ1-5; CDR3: CAWSLGRTGTVLQGHQPQHF; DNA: TGTGCCTGGAGTCTAGGGAGAACCGGGACAGTACTCCAGGGCCATCAGCCCCAGCATTTT
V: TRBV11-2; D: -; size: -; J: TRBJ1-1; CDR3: CASSSGLGEGTEAFF; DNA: TGTGCCAGCAGCTCGGGATTGGGGGAGGGCACTGAAGCTTTCTTT
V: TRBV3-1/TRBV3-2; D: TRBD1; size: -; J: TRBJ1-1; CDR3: CASSSQTGFTEAFF; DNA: TGTGCCAGCAGCTCTCAGACAGGGTTCACTGAAGCTTTCTTT
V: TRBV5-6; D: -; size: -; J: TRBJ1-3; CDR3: CASSFGQFNTIYF; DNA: TGTGCCAGCAGCTTTGGACAGTTCAACACCATATATTTT
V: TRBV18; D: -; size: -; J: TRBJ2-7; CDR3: CASSSNTGSYEEQYF; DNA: TGTGCCAGCTCATCAAATACCGGGTCCTATGAGGAGCAGTACTTC
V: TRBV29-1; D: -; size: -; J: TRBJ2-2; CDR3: CSVANTGELFF; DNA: TGCAGCGTTGCTAACACCGGGGAGCTGTTTTTT
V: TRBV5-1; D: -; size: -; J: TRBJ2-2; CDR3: CASSLDWATGELFF; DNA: TGCGCCAGCAGCTTGGATTGGGCCACCGGGGAGCTGTTTTTT
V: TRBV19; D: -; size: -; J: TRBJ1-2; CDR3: CASSLAGRIGGYTF; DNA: TGTGCCAGTAGTCTTGCAGGGAGGATCGGCGGCTACACCTTC
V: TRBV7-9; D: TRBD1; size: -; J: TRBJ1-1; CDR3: CASSSTGRRGAFF; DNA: TGTGCCAGCAGCTCGACAGGGAGGAGAGGGGCTTTCTTT
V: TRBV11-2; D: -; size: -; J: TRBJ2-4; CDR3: CASSSGAKNIQYF; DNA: TGTGCCAGCAGCTCGGGAGCCAAAAACATTCAGTACTTC
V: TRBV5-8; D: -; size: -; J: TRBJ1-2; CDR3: CASSLGPAGSGYTF; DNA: TGTGCCAGCAGCTTGGGGCCCGCGGGCTCTGGCTACACCTTC
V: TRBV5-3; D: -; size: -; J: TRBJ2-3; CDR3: CARSSDRHTDTQYF; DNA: TGTGCCAGAAGTTCCGACAGACACACAGATACGCAGTATTTT
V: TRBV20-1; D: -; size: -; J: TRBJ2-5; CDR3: CSASSETQYF; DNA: TGCAGTGCTAGCTCAGAGACCCAGTACTTC
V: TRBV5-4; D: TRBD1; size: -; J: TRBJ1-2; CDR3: CASSSPTGNYGYTF; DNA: TGTGCCAGCAGCTCCCCGACAGGGAACTATGGCTACACCTTC
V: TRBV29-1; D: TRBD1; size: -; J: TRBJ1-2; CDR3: CSVTGQGGANYGYTF; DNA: TGCAGCGTCACGGGACAGGGGGGAGCTAACTATGGCTACACCTTC
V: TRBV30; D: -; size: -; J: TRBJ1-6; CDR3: CAWSVRSGYNSPLHF; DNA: TGTGCCTGGAGTGTAAGGTCGGGGTATAATTCACCCCTCCACTTT
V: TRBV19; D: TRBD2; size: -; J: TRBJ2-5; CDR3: CASSQNGEGAETQYF; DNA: TGTGCCAGTAGCCAAAACGGGGAGGGCGCAGAGACCCAGTACTTC
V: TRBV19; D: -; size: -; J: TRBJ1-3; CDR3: CASRPTGSSGNTIYF; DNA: TGTGCCAGTAGGCCAACAGGGTCCTCTGGAAACACCATATATTTT
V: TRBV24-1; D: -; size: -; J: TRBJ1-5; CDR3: CATSDFVNQPQHF; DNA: TGTGCCACCAGTGATTTCGTCAATCAGCCCCAGCATTTT
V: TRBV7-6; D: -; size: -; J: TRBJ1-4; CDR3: CASSLGRSQNEKLFF; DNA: TGTGCCAGCAGCTTAGGGAGGTCCCAAAATGAAAAACTGTTTTTT
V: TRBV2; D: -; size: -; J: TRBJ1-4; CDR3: CASSGQGANEKLFF; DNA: TGTGCCAGCAGTGGTCAAGGGGCTAATGAAAAACTGTTTTTT
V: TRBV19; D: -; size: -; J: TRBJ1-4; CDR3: CASAAGDPPKKLFF; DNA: TGTGCCAGTGCGGCGGGGGACCCTCCGAAAAAACTGTTTTTT
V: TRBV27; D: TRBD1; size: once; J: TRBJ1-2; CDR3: CATKNGQGIYYGYTF; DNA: TGTGCCACCAAAAATGGACAGGGGATATACTATGGCTACACCTTC